The entry below describes one TCR beta chain. Its antigen is still unknown. The primer mix had 60 Vbeta and 13 Jbeta primers. The data were produced by immunoSEQ multiplex PCR, yet TCRdb's version contains in-frame clones alone and is incomplete. This table has over 150,000 clones, about 77% appearing once. This sample stems from a study of cytomegalovirus exposure and HLA in healthy donors. The study's findings and limits: An observed cluster of highly shared sequence variants was recorded as a likely sequencing artifact. The CMV antigen specificity of three CMV-associated chains was confirmed through in vitro analysis.

The V gene's germline CDR1 is SGHRS and CDR2 YFSETQ. The CDR3 extends over 13 amino acids. J lost 4 bases, V lost 4 bases, and 3 bases had no gene match. The sample comprised PBMCs. This TCR came from a woman between 25 and 40 years old in good health and CMV-seronegative. This rearrangement joins TRBV5-1 to TRBJ2-7; 9 nucleotides align to TRBD2. The CDR3 nucleotides are TGCGCCAGCAGCCTACTAGCGGGTTACGAGCAGTACTTC. Amino acids: CASSLLAGYEQYF.